Following are 32 T cell receptor beta chains from one sample sequenced in a study of T cells in localized non-small cell lung cancer. Profiling relied on immunoSEQ multiplex PCR, and the TCRdb table lists in-frame clones only, not all of them. The sample has approximately 21,000 clones, roughly 90% seen once. Sequenced material: peripheral blood mononuclear cells, taken before any cancer treatment. The receptors derive from a male donor aged 60 or over with stage II lung adenocarcinoma.

In regard to this clone: Its ends do not fully match the called genes, so a read error is possible. The chain joins TRBV7-7 to TRBJ2-5; D uncertain. Germline values: CDR1 SSHAT, CDR2 FNYEAQ (reference sequence). The CDR3 loop spans 13 amino acids. CDR3 sequence reads: CASSPSLEETQYF. The CDR3 nucleotides read TGTGCTAGCAGCCCTTCCCTAGAAGAGACCCAGTACTTC.

This chain joins TRBV28 and TRBJ1-6; 7 nucleotides match TRBD1. CDR1 and CDR2 (germline): MDHEN, SYDVKM. This CDR3 is built from 18 residues. V dropped 1 base and J dropped 4; count of bases not matched to a gene: 10. The DNA for the CDR3 is TGTGCCAGCAGTTTATCGGAATTTTGGGGACAGTATAATTCACCCCTCCACTTT. Its protein is CASSLSEFWGQYNSPLHF.

The rearrangement joins TRBV5-1 to TRBJ2-1; TRBD1 aligns across 7 bases. Losses at the gene ends were 4 bases for V and 0 bases for J; bases not matched to a gene: 4. CDR1 is SGHRS, CDR2 YFSETQ, per germline. This CDR3 comprises 15 residues. In DNA, the CDR3 is TGCGCCAGCAGCGAGGGACAGAACTCCTACAATGAGCAGTTCTTC. Protein: CASSEGQNSYNEQFF.

The rearrangement uses TRBV2 and TRBJ1-4; no reliable D call. The germline gives CDR1 SNHLY, CDR2 FYNNEI. V was shortened by 5 bases and J by 3 bases, with 13 bases between the two germline ends. The CDR3 consists of 15 residues. CDR3 region: CASSLQGQANEKLFF. DNA of the CDR3: TGTGCCAGCAGTTTACAAGGGCAAGCTAATGAAAAACTGTTTTTT.

The CDR3 sequence: CASSPKKPGLAGGGSKSDTQYF. In DNA form, the CDR3 reads TGTGCCAGCAGTCCCAAAAAACCGGGACTAGCGGGAGGAGGGTCGAAGTCAGATACGCAGTATTTT. V and J are TRBV27 and TRBJ2-3; 15 bases map to TRBD2. The V gene's germline CDR1 is MNHEY and CDR2 SMNVEV (reference sequence). The V segment lost 5 bases and the J segment 4 bases; nucleotides outside the gene matches: 22. The CDR3 totals 22 residues.

A few counts support this clone. The rearrangement uses TRBV7-2 and TRBJ2-3, with 10 bases lining up with TRBD2. CDR1 and CDR2 from the germline V gene are SGHTA and FQGNSA. The V segment lost 2 bases and the J segment 4 bases; nucleotides outside the gene matches: 3. This CDR3 spans 15 amino acids. CDR3 bases: TGTGCCAGCAGCTTAACTAGCGGGAACGCAGATACGCAGTATTTT. Residues: CASSLTSGNADTQYF. Combining the CDR3 with reference TRBV7-2 and TRBJ2-3 gives the whole variable domain GAGVSQSPSNKVTEKGKDVELRCDPISGHTALYWYRQSLGQGLEFLIYFQGNSAPDKSGLPSDRFSAERTGGSVSTLTIQRTQQEDSAVYLCASSLTSGNADTQYFGPGTRLTVL.

This clone has more than one count but fewer than ten. The chain has TRBV6-1 and TRBJ1-5; D is unresolved. The germline CDR1 and CDR2 sequences are MNHNS and SASEGT. V lost 5 bases to trimming and J lost 1 base, with 12 bases between them. This CDR3 is built from 15 residues. The CDR3 spells CASSLKGESNQPQHF. The CDR3 DNA sequence: TGTGCCAGCAGTTTGAAAGGTGAGAGCAATCAGCCCCAGCATTTT.

The chain recombines TRBV11-3 with TRBJ2-2; D remains ambiguous. Germline-derived CDR1 and CDR2 are SGHNT and YENEEA. There are 14 residues in the CDR3. V was pared by 5 bases and J by 5 bases, with 12 bases between. This chain's CDR3 is CASSNTLVTGELFF. The CDR3 region has the DNA TGTGCCAGCAGCAATACTCTTGTAACCGGGGAGCTGTTTTTT.

The chain is built from TRBV11-1 and TRBJ2-3; D remains ambiguous. Germline V gene sequence: CDR1 SGHAT, CDR2 FQDESV (reference sequence). V was cut by 0 bases and J by 7 bases, with 14 bases left in between. This CDR3 is 15 amino acids long. The CDR3 bases are TGTGCCAGCAGCTTAGCTGGCGTACCCACGTATACGCAGTATTTT. Its protein is CASSLAGVPTYTQYF.

The chain recombines TRBV28 with TRBJ2-5; 10 bases match TRBD1. J gave up 2 bases and V 5 bases, and 2 bases lay outside the gene matches. Germline V gene data show CDR1 as MDHEN and CDR2 as SYDVKM. The CDR3 consists of 14 residues. CDR3 protein: CASSGQGGQETQYF. The DNA of the CDR3 is TGTGCCAGCAGTGGACAGGGGGGTCAAGAGACCCAGTACTTC. Variable domain in full (rest from reference TRBV28 and TRBJ2-5): DVKVTQSSRYLVKRTGEKVFLECVQDMDHENMFWYRQDPGLGLRLIYFSYDVKMKEKGDIPEGYSVSREKKERFSLILESASTNQTSMYLCASSGQGGQETQYFGPGTRLLVL.

The chain combines TRBV28 with TRBJ2-3; 8 nucleotides match TRBD2. The CDR3 is made up of 19 amino acids. Germline V lookup: CDR1 MDHEN, CDR2 SYDVKM. V lost 1 base to trimming and J lost 0 bases; unmatched junction nucleotides: 12. The CDR3 sequence: CASSLSSGRGAISTDTQYF. As DNA, the CDR3 is TGTGCCAGCAGTTTATCCAGCGGGAGAGGAGCGATTAGCACAGATACGCAGTATTTT.

The rearrangement joins TRBV11-3 to TRBJ2-1; D is undetermined. The CDR3 consists of 15 residues. V lost 5 bases, J lost 6 bases, and 17 bases lay in between. Germline loops: CDR1 SGHNT, CDR2 YENEEA. The CDR3 protein is CASSPGQGFGNEQFF. The CDR3 DNA sequence: TGTGCCAGCAGCCCAGGTCAAGGTTTTGGCAATGAGCAGTTCTTC.

This clone was seen only once. The chain employs TRBV19 and TRBJ2-7; the D gene is possibly TRBD2 (5 bases). V shed 2 bases and J shed 3 bases, with 5 bases lying between them. CDR1 and CDR2 from the germline V gene are LNHDA and SQIVND (reference sequence). The CDR3 is made up of 12 amino acids. The CDR3 sequence is CASSIRGYEQYF. The CDR3 DNA sequence: TGTGCCAGTAGTATACGGGGCTACGAGCAGTACTTC. Combining the CDR3 with reference TRBV19 and TRBJ2-7 gives the whole variable domain DGGITQSPKYLFRKEGQNVTLSCEQNLNHDAMYWYRQDPGQGLRLIYYSQIVNDFQKGDIAEGYSVSREKKESFPLTVTSAQKNPTAFYLCASSIRGYEQYFGPGTRLTVT.

The chain employs TRBV7-6 and TRBJ1-5; tentatively, D is TRBD1 (5 bases). This CDR3 has 12 amino acids. CDR1 is SGHVS and CDR2 is FNYEAQ in the germline V gene. Trimming cost V 5 bases and J 4 bases, with 6 bases left between them. Here the CDR3 reads CASSHRNQPQHF. The CDR3 DNA sequence: TGTGCCAGCAGCCACAGGAATCAGCCCCAGCATTTT. The full variable domain, completed using reference TRBV7-6 and TRBJ1-5, is GAGVSQSPRYKVTKRGQDVALRCDPISGHVSLYWYRQALGQGPEFLTYFNYEAQQDKSGLPNDRFSAERPEGSISTLTIQRTEQRDSAMYRCASSHRNQPQHFGDGTRLSIL.

This rearrangement joins TRBV28 to TRBJ2-7, with D uncertain. Trimming removed 6 bases from V and 2 bases from J, with 5 bases in between. This CDR3 region has 11 residues. Germline V gene data show CDR1 as MDHEN and CDR2 as SYDVKM. The CDR3 nucleotides read TGTGCCAGCAGCACCACCTACGAGCAGTACTTC. Protein: CASSTTYEQYF.

The chain joins TRBV21-1 to TRBJ2-3. TRBV21-1 has pseudogene status. The CDR3 sequence is 13 residues long. The CDR3 region has the DNA TGTGCCGGTAGGGTGGCCCGCACAGATACGCAGTATTTT. It translates to CAGRVARTDTQYF.

This chain links TRBV14 with TRBJ1-1; the D gene is possibly TRBD1 (6 bases). CDR1 and CDR2 from the germline V gene are SGHDN and FVKESK. The CDR3 extends over 19 amino acids. V was cut by 3 bases and J by 6 bases, with 29 bases left in between. CDR3 residues: CASSQTGLGRRPRKAEAFF. DNA for the CDR3: TGTGCCAGCAGCCAGACAGGATTAGGAAGAAGGCCCCGGAAGGCTGAAGCTTTCTTT.

The chain has TRBV14 and TRBJ2-2; tentatively, D is TRBD1 (6 bases). CDR1 and CDR2 from the germline V gene are SGHDN and FVKESK. The CDR3 length is 14 residues. V was clipped by 1 base and J by 6 bases, with 9 bases between them. CDR3 DNA: TGTGCCAGCAGCCAAGTGTGGGGGCCCGGGGAGCTGTTTTTT. Amino acid sequence: CASSQVWGPGELFF.

This clone was seen once. The gene calls are TRBV15 and TRBJ1-2, with D uncertain. The CDR3 covers 17 residues. V was shortened by 0 bases and J by 0 bases, with 14 bases between the two germline ends. The germline V gene encodes CDR1 LNHNV and CDR2 YYDKDF (reference sequence). The CDR3 region has the DNA TGTGCCACCAGCAGAGATCTTGGGCCCTCACCTAACTATGGCTACACCTTC. This encodes CATSRDLGPSPNYGYTF.

This sequence joins TRBV27 and TRBJ2-3; 7 nucleotides align to TRBD2. Germline CDR1 reads MNHEY; CDR2 reads SMNVEV (reference sequence). The trim removed 6 bases at V and 4 bases at J, leaving 7 bases unmatched. CDR3 length: 14 amino acids. The CDR3 DNA reads as TGTGCCAGCAGACGCGGGAGCTCTGCAGATACGCAGTATTTT. Its protein product is CASRRGSSADTQYF.

There are a few counts of this clone. The genes are TRBV9 and TRBJ2-7; 8 nucleotides align to TRBD1. The length of the CDR3 is 14 residues. V was clipped by 4 bases and J by 3 bases; unmatched bases: 6. Germline CDR1 SGDLS, CDR2 YYNGEE. The CDR3 protein is CASSPTGQDYEQYF. The CDR3 DNA reads TGTGCCAGCAGCCCGACGGGACAGGACTACGAGCAGTACTTC.

The J gene is TRBJ1-1, the V gene TRBV5-1; TRBD1 might be the D (6 bases). This CDR3 region has 17 residues. The germline V and J ends were trimmed by 6 bases and 0 bases, with 21 bases remaining between them. The germline CDR1 and CDR2 sequences are SGHRS and YFSETQ. DNA for the CDR3: TGCGCCAGCACGAAGGAGATTAACAGGGCCTTGAACACTGAAGCTTTCTTT. This gives the protein CASTKEINRALNTEAFF.

The chain couples TRBV7-2 to TRBJ2-3; 12 bases align to TRBD2. CDR1 SGHTA and CDR2 FQGNSA come from the germline V gene. J gave up 6 bases and V 5 bases, and 6 bases lay outside the gene matches. This CDR3 is built from 15 residues. Here the CDR3 DNA reads TGTGCCAGCAGCGTATCTAGCGGGAGGGGGGATACGCAGTATTTT. Residues: CASSVSSGRGDTQYF.

Here the CDR3 DNA reads TGTGCCAGCAGCGGCGGGACTAGCGGTGAGCAGTTCTTC. Its translation is CASSGGTSGEQFF. The chain uses TRBV13 and TRBJ2-1, with TRBD2 identical over 11 bases. V shed 5 bases and J 9 bases; nucleotides not matched to a gene: 3. The CDR3 has 13 amino acids. Germline loops: CDR1 PRHDT, CDR2 FYEKMQ (reference sequence). The whole variable domain, remainder taken from reference TRBV13 and TRBJ2-1, is AAGVIQSPRHLIKEKRETATLKCYPIPRHDTVYWYQQGPGQDPQFLISFYEKMQSDKGSIPDRFSAQQFSDYHSELNMSSLELGDSALYFCASSGGTSGEQFFGPGTRLTVL.

V is TRBV15 and J is TRBJ2-1; no clear D. Deletions cut 0 bases from V and 5 bases from J, with 11 bases between. Germline loops: CDR1 LNHNV, CDR2 YYDKDF (reference sequence). The CDR3 has 15 amino acids. The CDR3 protein is CATSRETAANNEQFF. The CDR3 nucleotides are TGTGCCACCAGCAGAGAGACGGCCGCCAACAATGAGCAGTTCTTC.

The V and J genes are TRBV28 and TRBJ1-6, with 8 bases that match TRBD1. The CDR3 is 16 residues long. Losses at the gene ends were 5 bases for V and 10 bases for J; bases not matched to a gene: 13. CDR1 is MDHEN and CDR2 is SYDVKM in the germline V gene. CDR3 residues: CASSRRGRGQMSPLHF. CDR3 in DNA: TGTGCCAGCAGTCGAAGGGGCAGGGGGCAAATGTCACCCCTCCACTTT.

The gene calls are TRBV5-1 and TRBJ2-1; 10 bases map to TRBD2. The germline V gene encodes CDR1 SGHRS and CDR2 YFSETQ. The CDR3 has 18 residues. Trimming at V came to 3 bases and at J to 3 bases, leaving 12 bases not matched to a gene. The DNA of the CDR3 is TGCGCCAGCAGCTATCGACCGGGAGGGACTAGCGACTACAATGAGCAGTTCTTC. Protein: CASSYRPGGTSDYNEQFF. The variable domain in full, with the rest retrieved from reference TRBV5-1 and TRBJ2-1, is KAGVTQTPRYLIKTRGQQVTLSCSPISGHRSVSWYQQTPGQGLQFLFEYFSETQRNKGNFPGRFSGRQFSNSRSEMNVSTLELGDSALYLCASSYRPGGTSDYNEQFFGPGTRLTVL.

The J gene is TRBJ1-1, the V gene TRBV6-6; D possibly corresponds to TRBD1 (5 bases). V lost 6 bases and J lost 1, with 9 bases in between. The CDR3 runs to 13 residues. Germline loops: CDR1 MNHNY, CDR2 SVGAGI (reference sequence). CDR3 loop: CASRAGWNTEAFF. The CDR3 DNA reads TGTGCCAGCAGGGCAGGGTGGAACACTGAAGCTTTCTTT.

The CDR3: CASSIRRLAGGVEQYF. The DNA for the CDR3 is TGTGCCAGTAGTATCAGGAGACTAGCGGGAGGAGTCGAGCAGTACTTC. This sequence joins TRBV19 and TRBJ2-7, with TRBD2 matching 13 bases. The CDR3 consists of 16 residues. Germline V CDR1 and CDR2: LNHDA, SQIVND (reference sequence). The V gene end was trimmed by 3 bases and the J gene end by 6 bases; junction bases not matched to a gene: 8.

The CDR3 region is CASSFRTDTGELFF. DNA for the CDR3: TGTGCCAGCAGTTTTCGGACAGACACCGGGGAGCTGTTTTTT. The chain is built from TRBV6-1 and TRBJ2-2; maybe TRBD1 (6 bases). The V end lost 5 bases, the J end lost 3 bases, and 10 bases lay between the germline ends. The CDR3 covers 14 residues. The V gene's germline CDR1 is MNHNS and CDR2 SASEGT.

V usage is TRBV5-1 and J usage is TRBJ2-3; 9 positions agree with TRBD2. The CDR3 extends over 16 amino acids. The germline V gene has CDR1 SGHRS and CDR2 YFSETQ. V trimming: 2 bases; J trimming: 2 bases; junction bases outside the gene matches: 6. The CDR3 reads CASSLALAGSTDTQYF. In nucleotides, the CDR3 is TGCGCCAGCAGCTTAGCACTAGCGGGCTCCACAGATACGCAGTATTTT.

The rearrangement joins TRBV27 to TRBJ1-5; no clear D gene. V was clipped by 4 bases and J by 4 bases, with 8 bases between them. The CDR3 has 13 residues. The germline gives CDR1 MNHEY, CDR2 SMNVEV (reference sequence). The CDR3 DNA follows: TGTGCCAGCAGTTATGGCGGGAATCAGCCCCAGCATTTT. This gives the protein CASSYGGNQPQHF.